This TCR beta chain was sequenced in a study of radiation and T cells in renal cell carcinoma. Study observations and caveats: From baseline, blood top tumor clonotypes peaked at 2 weeks post-radiation.

The time point is: baseline pretreatment blood. Regarding treatment: 15 Gy SBRT to primary tumor, nephrectomy 4 weeks later. Serial blood draws occurred at baseline and 2 and 4 weeks post-SBRT. The tumor was a clear cell renal cell carcinoma. The V and J ends lost 1 base and 4 bases respectively, with 8 bases between them. The CDR3 runs to 14 residues. Germline assignment: CDR1 MGHRA and CDR2 YSYEKL. The assay was immunoSEQ multiplex PCR, and TCRdb's table has in-frame clones only and misses some. Of 40,000 to 50,000 clones in the sample, 65% to 90% were seen once. As regards this clone: The antigen is not known.

The sample consisted of blood, taken from a patient whose treatment included radiotherapy and nephrectomy. This sequence originates from a woman in her seventies with renal cell carcinoma. V is TRBV4-1 and J is TRBJ1-3; D is uncertain. This CDR3 is CASSQGTVGNTIYF. CDR3 DNA sequence: TGCGCCAGCAGCCAAGGTACAGTCGGAAACACCATATATTTT.